This entry concerns a single TCR beta chain. At one of its ends the junction is not consistent with the germline gene, which may arise from a read error. Assay runs were performed at deep level. TCRdb's table, derived via immunoSEQ multiplex PCR, lists solely in-frame clones and lacks some. The sample contains roughly 2.1 million clones, 85% to 95% of which appear only once. This entry belongs to a study of shared clonotypes between healthy human individuals. Study-level background: With ages of 18 to 49, the donors were two women and three men.

Naive CD8 isolation took CD45RO-negative cells positively selected for CCR7 and excluded terminally differentiated effector memory CD45RA+ cells. The CDR3 length is 15 residues. Germline V gives CDR1 SGDLS, CDR2 YYNGEE. Sample: naive CD8+ T cells from PBMCs. The receptor's source is a man younger than 35 in good health. Some clones in this sample may be carry-over from other donors' samples. The rearrangement uses TRBV9 and TRBJ2-7, with 11 bases that match TRBD2. The CDR3 DNA reads TGTGCCAGCAGCCCGACGACTAGCGGGAATTACGCGCAGTACTTC. It codes for CASSPTTSGNYAQYF.